One and the same sample provided the 5 T cell receptor beta chains below, sequenced in a study of identical twins. TCRdb processed the 5' RACE reads anew with MiXCR; each CDR3 protein has one entry. The table records under 500,000 distinct CDR3 sequences, around an eighth of them present only once. These data also formed part of another study, on yellow fever vaccine responses in identical twins.

The sample taken for sequencing was CD4+ T cells sorted from blood. The receptors were sampled from a young woman in good health.

The table lists this clonotype with many counts. The rearrangement links TRBV28 to TRBJ2-7, with 10 positions matching TRBD1. This CDR3 region has 14 residues. V dropped 5 bases and J dropped 4; count of bases not matched to a gene: 5. Germline CDR1 reads MDHEN; CDR2 reads SYDVKM. CDR3 bases: TGTGCCAGCAGTCCGACAGGGGGCCTTTACGAGCAGTACTTC. Protein product: CASSPTGGLYEQYF. Filled out from reference TRBV28 and TRBJ2-7, the complete variable domain reads DVKVTQSSRYLVKRTGEKVFLECVQDMDHENMFWYRQDPGLGLRLIYFSYDVKMKEKGDIPEGYSVSREKKERFSLILESASTNQTSMYLCASSPTGGLYEQYFGPGTRLTVT.

This clonotype was picked up a small number of times. This chain connects TRBV4-3 to TRBJ1-1; the D is unclear. CDR1 is LGHNA, CDR2 YSLEER, per germline. Trimming stripped 0 bases from V and 2 bases from J, with 7 bases between. This CDR3 is built from 14 residues. The CDR3 DNA sequence: TGCGCCAGCAGCCAAGATCAATACAACACTGAAGCTTTCTTT. This translates into CASSQDQYNTEAFF.

Only a few counts were recorded for this clonotype. The V call is TRBV11-2, the J call TRBJ2-4; D is possibly TRBD2 (6 bases). Germline CDR1 reads SGHAT; CDR2 reads FQNNGV. Trimming shortened V by 3 bases and J by 6 bases, and 12 bases separated the two germline ends. This CDR3 has 14 amino acids. CDR3 bases: TGTGCCAGCAGCTTGGGGAGGCAGCCAAACATTCAGTACTTC. Protein sequence: CASSLGRQPNIQYF.

The table lists this clonotype with many counts. The chain has TRBV5-1 and TRBJ2-1; D may be TRBD1 (5 bases). Looked up from germline, CDR1 is SGHRS and CDR2 is YFSETQ. The V end was cut by 6 bases, the J end by 10 bases, with 17 bases between. The CDR3 extends over 13 amino acids. The CDR3 region is CASTVGRWGEQFF. CDR3 sequence (DNA): TGCGCCAGCACGGTCGGCAGGTGGGGCGAGCAGTTCTTC.

Only a few counts were recorded for this clonotype. The chain recombines TRBV3-1 with TRBJ2-7; the D is unclear. Trimming pared 3 bases from V and 1 base from J, leaving 7 bases between. The CDR3 totals 13 residues. Germline CDR1 and CDR2: LGHDT and YNNKEL (reference sequence). The CDR3 loop reads CASSQPKSYEQYF. The CDR3 DNA is TGTGCCAGCAGCCAGCCGAAATCCTACGAGCAGTACTTC.